Presented here are 13 T cell receptor beta chains from one specimen sequenced in a study of T cell responses to AZD1222 COVID-19 vaccine. Some clones are missing from TCRdb's copy, which holds only in-frame ones; the method was immunoSEQ multiplex PCR. The top ten hold under 9% of the sample, which has 89,000 or so clones, around 86% seen once. Source: peripheral blood, taken on day 0 of AZD1222 vaccination. The source is an adult in good health.

The chain joins TRBV24-1 to TRBJ2-6; TRBD1 agrees at 9 bases. Germline CDR1 KGHDR, CDR2 SFDVKD. This CDR3 is 15 amino acids long. V lost 5 bases and J lost 10; bases outside the gene matches: 8. The CDR3 DNA is TGTGCCACCAGTGTCCTGGACAGGGGATTTAACGTCCTGACTTTC. It encodes CATSVLDRGFNVLTF.

The chain is built from TRBV21-1 and TRBJ2-1; TRBD2 was called by the table and not checked on the DNA. TRBV21-1 counts as a pseudogene. This CDR3 spans 16 amino acids. For the CDR3, the DNA is TGTGCCAGCAGCAAAGTGACTAGCGGGAGTACGGATGAGCAGTTCTTC. This codes for CASSKVTSGSTDEQFF.

The rearrangement joins TRBV5-5 to TRBJ1-1; no clear D. V was cut by 1 base and J by 2 bases, with 15 bases left in between. Germline V gives CDR1 SGHKS, CDR2 YYEKEE (reference sequence). The CDR3 length is 16 residues. CDR3 protein: CASSLIKRSANTEAFF. In DNA, the CDR3 is TGTGCCAGCAGCTTGATTAAGCGGTCAGCAAACACTGAAGCTTTCTTT. Variable domain in full (rest from reference TRBV5-5 and TRBJ1-1): DAGVTQSPTHLIKTRGQQVTLRCSPISGHKSVSWYQQVLGQGPQFIFQYYEKEERGRGNFPDRFSARQFPNYSSELNVNALLLGDSALYLCASSLIKRSANTEAFFGQGTRLTVV.

The rearrangement uses TRBV3-1 (or the pseudogene TRBV3-2) and TRBJ2-7; D gene unclear. The CDR3 sequence is 14 residues long. The germline V gene has CDR1 LGHDT and CDR2 YNNKEL (reference sequence). Trimming cost V 5 bases and J 4 bases, with 15 bases left between them. In DNA, the CDR3 is TGTGCCAGCAGCACCCGGGTCCTCTCTTACGAGCAGTACTTC. Residues: CASSTRVLSYEQYF.

This clone was recorded only once. V is TRBV19 and J is TRBJ2-7, with 7 positions matching TRBD1. Germline values: CDR1 LNHDA, CDR2 SQIVND (reference sequence). With 0 bases clipped from V and 4 bases from J, the junction kept 6 bases outside the gene matches. The CDR3 is 15 residues long. The CDR3 DNA reads as TGTGCCAGTAGTATAGACGGGACAGTGGGTTACGAGCAGTACTTC. Translated, it gives CASSIDGTVGYEQYF.

The J gene is TRBJ2-7, the V gene TRBV5-1; 11 bases are a match to TRBD2. Trimming cost V 0 bases and J 3 bases; bases outside gene matches: 2. The germline CDR1 and CDR2 sequences are SGHRS and YFSETQ. The CDR3 runs to 15 residues. CDR3 in DNA: TGCGCCAGCAGCTTGGCTCTAGCGGGAGGCTACGAGCAGTACTTC. Protein sequence: CASSLALAGGYEQYF.

The chain is built from TRBV28 and TRBJ2-1; 8 positions agree with TRBD1. The CDR3 sequence is 14 residues long. Germline CDR1 reads MDHEN; CDR2 reads SYDVKM. V was clipped by 3 bases and J by 7 bases; unmatched bases: 5. CDR3 residues: CASSLLGTGNEQFF. The CDR3 DNA reads TGTGCCAGCAGTTTGTTGGGGACAGGAAATGAGCAGTTCTTC.

The chain has TRBV11-2 and TRBJ2-3; D is undetermined. CDR3 size: 13 residues. V was pared by 5 bases and J by 4 bases, with 10 bases between. Germline-derived CDR1 and CDR2 are SGHAT and FQNNGV. DNA for the CDR3: TGTGCCAGCAGCAGGCGTACCCCAGATACGCAGTATTTT. Its translation: CASSRRTPDTQYF.

This clone was counted a few times. The chain carries TRBV28 and TRBJ2-3, with 7 bases identical to TRBD1. Germline V gene sequence: CDR1 MDHEN, CDR2 SYDVKM. The V gene end was trimmed by 4 bases and the J gene end by 5 bases; junction bases not matched to a gene: 3. This CDR3 is built from 13 residues. CDR3 region: CASSSHRGDTQYF. CDR3 coding DNA: TGTGCCAGCAGTTCGCACAGGGGAGATACGCAGTATTTT.

V gene TRBV7-3 combines with J gene TRBJ2-2, with TRBD1 identical over 8 bases. CDR3 length: 16 amino acids. Trimming removed 6 bases from V and 4 bases from J; junction bases left unmatched: 10. Germline-derived CDR1 and CDR2 are SGHTA and FQGTGA. CDR3 sequence: CASSHSTGGLTGELFF. DNA for the CDR3: TGTGCCAGCAGTCACTCAACAGGGGGTCTCACCGGGGAGCTGTTTTTT.

This clone was seen once. The chain has TRBV6-1 and TRBJ2-2; D unresolved. This CDR3 has 15 residues. From germline, CDR1 is MNHNS and CDR2 SASEGT. Trimming removed 3 bases at V and 1 base at J, with 9 bases between. CDR3 region: CASSDSELNTGELFF. The CDR3 region has the DNA TGTGCCAGCAGTGACAGCGAACTGAACACCGGGGAGCTGTTTTTT.

This clone was detected a few times. This rearrangement joins TRBV12-3 or TRBV12-4 to TRBJ2-2, with D perhaps TRBD1 (5 bases). The CDR3 extends over 13 amino acids. The V gene lost 5 bases and the J gene lost 11 bases, with 15 bases spanning the gap. The CDR3: CASSETDAVELFF. The CDR3 DNA reads TGTGCCAGCAGTGAGACAGATGCCGTAGAGCTGTTTTTT.

In its sample, this clone was seen once. The chain employs TRBV5-1 and TRBJ2-3; 13 bases align to TRBD2. Germline V gene sequence: CDR1 SGHRS, CDR2 YFSETQ. V lost 4 bases and J lost 6; bases outside the gene matches: 11. This CDR3 has 17 amino acids. CDR3: CASSPGLAGDTADTQYF. CDR3 nucleotide sequence: TGCGCCAGCAGCCCCGGACTAGCGGGAGACACCGCGGATACGCAGTATTTT.